Below, 20 T cell receptor beta chains from the same sample are listed, as sequenced in a study of control samples from healthy donors and cancer patients. The repertoire was sequenced with immunoSEQ multiplex PCR; TCRdb's copy has only in-frame clones and lacks some. The repertoire includes 190,000 or so clones, about 93% of them detected once, and 1.4% to 1.5% sits in the top ten. The source material was blood. The receptors derive from a man aged 18 to 30 in good health.

The chain joins TRBV9 to TRBJ1-1; D remains ambiguous. Germline loops: CDR1 SGDLS, CDR2 YYNGEE. V was pared by 3 bases and J by 1 base, with 7 bases between. The CDR3 loop spans 13 amino acids. This CDR3 reads CASSEAPNTEAFF. The CDR3 DNA reads TGTGCCAGCAGCGAGGCTCCGAACACTGAAGCTTTCTTT. Looking up the rest from reference TRBV9 and TRBJ1-1 gives the full variable domain: DSGVTQTPKHLITATGQRVTLRCSPRSGDLSVYWYQQSLDQGLQFLIQYYNGEERAKGNILERFSAQQFPDLHSELNLSSLELGDSALYFCASSEAPNTEAFFGQGTRLTVV.

The rearrangement links TRBV3-1 (or the pseudogene TRBV3-2) to TRBJ1-6; D is uncertain. Trimming left V 0 bases short and J 6 bases short, with 6 bases between. Germline CDR1 and CDR2: LGHDT and YNNKEL (reference sequence). This CDR3 has 14 residues. The CDR3 sequence is CASSQDFGNSPLHF. The CDR3, as DNA: TGTGCCAGCAGCCAAGATTTCGGTAATTCACCCCTCCACTTT.

This clone was detected a few times. This chain links TRBV18 with TRBJ1-1, with D unclear. The V gene lost 2 bases and the J gene lost 1 base, with 8 bases spanning the gap. Germline lookup yields CDR1 KGHSH and CDR2 LQKENI. The CDR3 totals 14 residues. Here the CDR3 DNA reads TGTGCCAGCTCACCAGTGTCAACGAACACTGAAGCTTTCTTT. This gives the protein CASSPVSTNTEAFF.

This chain joins TRBV6-2 or TRBV6-3 and TRBJ1-1; a weak D match, TRBD1 (6 bases). Germline CDR1 and CDR2: MNHEY and SVGEGT. Trimming pared 5 bases from V and 4 bases from J, leaving 14 bases between. This CDR3 region has 14 residues. The CDR3 protein is CASSPFTGLTEAFF. CDR3 bases: TGTGCCAGCAGTCCCTTCACAGGGCTCACTGAAGCTTTCTTT.

The chain uses TRBV6-6 and TRBJ2-3; 13 nucleotides line up with TRBD2. The germline gives CDR1 MNHNY, CDR2 SVGAGI (reference sequence). This CDR3 is built from 21 residues. V trimming: 5 bases; J trimming: 2 bases; junction bases outside the gene matches: 19. The CDR3, as DNA: TGTGCCAGCAGTCCCAACAACATGCCGGGACTAGCGGGATTCCTCACAGATACGCAGTATTTT. It translates to CASSPNNMPGLAGFLTDTQYF.

This clone was observed once. V is TRBV5-1 and J is TRBJ2-3; no firm D call. The V gene's germline CDR1 is SGHRS and CDR2 YFSETQ. Deletions cut 4 bases from V and 0 bases from J, with 15 bases between. This CDR3 comprises 16 residues. CDR3 nucleotide sequence: TGCGCCAGCAGCCCTCGGAGAGACCTAAGCACAGATACGCAGTATTTT. It yields the protein CASSPRRDLSTDTQYF.

The V and J genes are TRBV5-1 and TRBJ2-7; 7 bases match TRBD1. This CDR3 spans 16 amino acids. V gave up 3 bases and J gave up 3 bases; unmatched junction bases: 12. CDR1 SGHRS and CDR2 YFSETQ come from the germline V gene. CDR3: CASSYRPTGTHYEQYF. CDR3 nucleotide sequence: TGCGCCAGCAGCTACCGCCCGACAGGGACGCACTACGAGCAGTACTTC.

The chain employs TRBV30 and TRBJ1-4; the D is unclear. Germline CDR1 reads GTSNPN; CDR2 reads SVGIG (reference sequence). The CDR3 is made up of 14 amino acids. V was trimmed by 3 bases and J by 4 bases, leaving 12 bases between them. The CDR3 sequence: CAWSTGLYNEKLFF. The CDR3 region has the DNA TGTGCCTGGAGCACCGGGCTGTATAATGAAAAACTGTTTTTT.

The CDR3 loop is CASSYSFLAEQYF. CDR3 nucleotide sequence: TGTGCCAGCAGTTACTCTTTCCTAGCGGAGCAGTACTTC. The chain recombines TRBV6-5 with TRBJ2-7; TRBD2 might be the D (6 bases). With 0 bases removed from V and 7 bases from J, the gap between germline ends came to 10 bases. CDR3 length: 13 residues. The germline CDR1 and CDR2 sequences are MNHEY and SVGAGI.

This clone was picked up a small number of times. The V and J genes are TRBV5-1 and TRBJ1-3; unclear D gene. Trimming removed 1 base at V and 0 bases at J, with 14 bases between. There are 17 residues in the CDR3. Germline assignment: CDR1 SGHRS and CDR2 YFSETQ. As DNA, the CDR3 is TGCGCCAGCAGCTTGTTCCCCACGGATGTCTCTGGAAACACCATATATTTT. As protein: CASSLFPTDVSGNTIYF.

This chain joins TRBV10-3 and TRBJ1-1, with TRBD1 matching over 10 bases. This CDR3 region has 15 residues. Looked up from germline, CDR1 is ENHRY and CDR2 is SYGVKD. Losses at the gene ends were 5 bases for V and 1 base for J; bases not matched to a gene: 4. The CDR3 coding sequence is TGTGCCATCAGTCCGACAGGGGGCGGGAACACTGAAGCTTTCTTT. Protein sequence: CAISPTGGGNTEAFF.

This clone was counted a few times. This chain joins TRBV11-2 and TRBJ2-6; D might be TRBD1 or TRBD2, each matching 5 bases. Per the germline V gene, CDR1 is SGHAT and CDR2 is FQNNGV. This CDR3 has 19 amino acids. Trimming removed 0 bases from V and 0 bases from J, with 15 bases in between. The CDR3 nucleotides are TGTGCCAGCAGCTTAGATGGGGACCGTTACTTCTCTGGGGCCAACGTCCTGACTTTC. It codes for CASSLDGDRYFSGANVLTF.

For the CDR3, the DNA is TGTGCCAGCAGTGAAGGCGACAGGGTCACTGAAGCTTTCTTT. Protein sequence: CASSEGDRVTEAFF. The V call is TRBV25-1, the J call TRBJ1-1; 7 bases line up with TRBD1. This CDR3 region has 14 residues. Trimming took 2 bases from V and 4 from J; bases not matched to a gene: 4. Germline V gene sequence: CDR1 MGHDK, CDR2 SYGVNS. Using reference TRBV25-1 and TRBJ1-1 for the parts outside the CDR3, the full variable domain is EADIYQTPRYLVIGTGKKITLECSQTMGHDKMYWYQQDPGMELHLIHYSYGVNSTEKGDLSSESTVSRIRTEHFPLTLESARPSHTSQYLCASSEGDRVTEAFFGQGTRLTVV.

V is TRBV20-1 and J is TRBJ2-7; no firm D call. V dropped 4 bases and J dropped 2 bases, with 6 bases sitting between them. The CDR3 spans 11 residues. Germline V CDR1 and CDR2: DFQATT, SNEGSKA (reference sequence). This CDR3 is CSAIETYEQYF. DNA for the CDR3: TGCAGTGCTATAGAGACCTACGAGCAGTACTTC.

On this clone itself: This sample also contains other DNA sequences that code for the same CDR3. The rearrangement links TRBV7-8 to TRBJ1-2; TRBD1 is a possible D gene (6 bases). The germline CDR1 and CDR2 sequences are SGHVS and FQNEAQ. Trimming removed 1 base at V and 8 bases at J, with 11 bases between. The CDR3 consists of 13 residues. CDR3 amino acids: CASSLGEGGGYTF. As DNA, the CDR3 is TGTGCCAGCAGCTTAGGGGAGGGGGGGGGCTACACCTTC.

The chain couples TRBV6-5 to TRBJ1-1; D is perhaps TRBD1 (5 bases). V lost 6 bases and J lost 4, with 12 bases in between. Germline V gene data show CDR1 as MNHEY and CDR2 as SVGAGI. The CDR3 length is 13 residues. The CDR3 DNA reads as TGTGCCAGCAGACTCCATGGGACCACTGAAGCTTTCTTT. Residues: CASRLHGTTEAFF.

This chain links TRBV30 with TRBJ1-6; D call uncertain. This CDR3 is built from 13 residues. Trimming removed 1 base at V and 4 bases at J, with 5 bases between. Germline values: CDR1 GTSNPN, CDR2 SVGIG (reference sequence). The CDR3 sequence: CAWSGSYNSPLHF. The CDR3 DNA reads TGTGCCTGGAGTGGAAGTTATAATTCACCCCTCCACTTT. Combining the CDR3 with reference TRBV30 and TRBJ1-6 gives the whole variable domain SQTIHQWPATLVQPVGSPLSLECTVEGTSNPNLYWYRQAAGRGLQLLFYSVGIGQISSEVPQNLSASRPQDRQFILSSKKLLLSDSGFYLCAWSGSYNSPLHFGNGTRLTVT.

This chain joins TRBV18 and TRBJ1-6; unclear D gene. The CDR3 sequence is 15 residues long. CDR1 KGHSH and CDR2 LQKENI come from the germline V gene. V was pared by 2 bases and J by 4 bases, with 9 bases between. The CDR3 coding sequence is TGTGCCAGCTCACCAGAGGGTTTTTATAATTCACCCCTCCACTTT. This translates into CASSPEGFYNSPLHF. Full variable domain (outside the CDR3, taken from reference TRBV18 and TRBJ1-6): NAGVMQNPRHLVRRRGQEARLRCSPMKGHSHVYWYRQLPEEGLKFMVYLQKENIIDESGMPKERFSAEFPKEGPSILRIQQVVRGDSAAYFCASSPEGFYNSPLHFGNGTRLTVT.

V usage is TRBV6-5 and J usage is TRBJ2-3, with D perhaps TRBD2 (5 bases). The germline V gene has CDR1 MNHEY and CDR2 SVGAGI. V was cut by 8 bases and J by 3 bases, with 6 bases left in between. The CDR3 is made up of 11 amino acids. DNA for the CDR3: TGTGCCAGCGGGAGAACAGATACGCAGTATTTT. This sequence encodes CASGRTDTQYF.

The rearrangement joins TRBV27 to TRBJ1-1; perhaps TRBD1 as D (6 bases). The CDR3 extends over 15 amino acids. Trimming took 4 bases from V and 1 from J, leaving 13 bases between them. Germline V gene sequence: CDR1 MNHEY, CDR2 SMNVEV (reference sequence). The CDR3 loop is CASSSLGGANTEAFF. The CDR3 nucleotides are TGTGCCAGCAGTTCCCTCGGGGGGGCGAACACTGAAGCTTTCTTT.